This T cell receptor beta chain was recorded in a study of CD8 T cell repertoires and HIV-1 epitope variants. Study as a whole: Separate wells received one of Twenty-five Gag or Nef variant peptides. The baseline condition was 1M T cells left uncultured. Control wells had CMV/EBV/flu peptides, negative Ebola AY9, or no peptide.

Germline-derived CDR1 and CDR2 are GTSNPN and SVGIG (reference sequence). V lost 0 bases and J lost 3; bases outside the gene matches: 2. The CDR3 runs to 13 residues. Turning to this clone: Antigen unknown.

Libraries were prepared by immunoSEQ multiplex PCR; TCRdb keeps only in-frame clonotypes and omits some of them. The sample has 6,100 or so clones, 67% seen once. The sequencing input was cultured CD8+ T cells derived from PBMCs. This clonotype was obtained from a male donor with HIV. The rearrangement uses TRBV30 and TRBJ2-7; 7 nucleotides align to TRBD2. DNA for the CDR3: TGTGCCTGGAGTGTTAGCGGGTACTACGAGCAGTACTTC. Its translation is CAWSVSGYYEQYF.